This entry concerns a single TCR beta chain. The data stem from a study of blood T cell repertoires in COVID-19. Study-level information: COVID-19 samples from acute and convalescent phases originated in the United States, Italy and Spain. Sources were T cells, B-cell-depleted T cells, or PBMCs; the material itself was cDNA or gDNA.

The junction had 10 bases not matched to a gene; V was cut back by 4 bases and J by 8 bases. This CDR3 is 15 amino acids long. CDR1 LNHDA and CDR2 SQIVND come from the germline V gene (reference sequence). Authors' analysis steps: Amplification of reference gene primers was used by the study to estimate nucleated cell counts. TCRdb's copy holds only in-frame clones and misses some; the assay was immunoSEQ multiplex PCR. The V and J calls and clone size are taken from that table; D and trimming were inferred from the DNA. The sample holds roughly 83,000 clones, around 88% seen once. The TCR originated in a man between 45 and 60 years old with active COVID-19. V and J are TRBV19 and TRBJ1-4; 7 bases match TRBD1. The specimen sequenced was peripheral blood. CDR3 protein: CASSSTGVTMEKLFF. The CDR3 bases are TGTGCCAGTAGTAGTACAGGGGTAACAATGGAAAAACTGTTTTTT. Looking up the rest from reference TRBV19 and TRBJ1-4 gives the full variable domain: DGGITQSPKYLFRKEGQNVTLSCEQNLNHDAMYWYRQDPGQGLRLIYYSQIVNDFQKGDIAEGYSVSREKKESFPLTVTSAQKNPTAFYLCASSSTGVTMEKLFFGSGTQLSVL.